This T cell receptor (beta chain) was recorded in a study of T cell responses to AZD1222 COVID-19 vaccine. Whole-study context: Some second doses came at about 4 weeks and others at about 12 weeks; these were pooled.

Study-level results: Clonal diversity was possibly underestimated; the donors were predominantly white British and more often female.

The ends were cut back, 0 bases at V and 4 bases at J, with 15 bases in the middle. In germline, CDR1 is MNHEY, CDR2 SVGAGI. The CDR3 contains 16 residues. A word on this clone: Its antigen is as yet unknown.

Using immunoSEQ multiplex PCR, the repertoire was profiled, and TCRdb retains in-frame clones only, with some absent. The repertoire has around 150,000 clones, 84% of them found once; the top ten carry roughly 4.3%. The origin of this receptor is an adult in good health. The chain combines TRBV6-5 with TRBJ1-1, with D tentatively TRBD1 (5 bases). Here the sequenced sample was peripheral blood, taken on day 0 of AZD1222 vaccination. This CDR3 reads CASSYSTGGAITEAFF. Here the CDR3 DNA reads TGTGCCAGCAGTTACTCGACGGGAGGGGCAATCACTGAAGCTTTCTTT.